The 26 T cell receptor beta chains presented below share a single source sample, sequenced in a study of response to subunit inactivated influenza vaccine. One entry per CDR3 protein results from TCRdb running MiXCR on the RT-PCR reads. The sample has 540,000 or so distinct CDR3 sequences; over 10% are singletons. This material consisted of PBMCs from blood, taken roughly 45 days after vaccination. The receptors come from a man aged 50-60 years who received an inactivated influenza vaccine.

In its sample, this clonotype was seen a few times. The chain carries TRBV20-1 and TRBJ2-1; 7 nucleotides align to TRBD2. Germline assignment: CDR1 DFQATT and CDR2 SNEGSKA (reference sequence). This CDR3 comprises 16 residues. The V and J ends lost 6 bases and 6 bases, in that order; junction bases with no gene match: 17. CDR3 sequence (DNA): TGCAGTGCCAACACTAGGTCGGGGGGTCTTTTCAATGAGCAGTTCTTC. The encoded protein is CSANTRSGGLFNEQFF.

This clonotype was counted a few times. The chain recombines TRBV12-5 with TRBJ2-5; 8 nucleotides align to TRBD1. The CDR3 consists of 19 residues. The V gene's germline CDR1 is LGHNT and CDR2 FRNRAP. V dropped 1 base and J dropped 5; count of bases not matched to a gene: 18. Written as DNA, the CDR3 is TGTGCTAGTGGTTTGGGATTAGTTGACAGGGGACCCCTCGGGGAGACCCAGTACTTC. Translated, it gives CASGLGLVDRGPLGETQYF. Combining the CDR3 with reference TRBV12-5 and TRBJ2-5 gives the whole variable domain DARVTQTPRHKVTEMGQEVTMRCQPILGHNTVFWYRQTMMQGLELLAYFRNRAPLDDSGMPKDRFSAEMPDATLATLKIQPSEPRDSAVYFCASGLGLVDRGPLGETQYFGPGTRLLVL.

The CDR3: CASTFAPKGETQYF. CDR3 nucleotides: TGTGCCAGCACCTTCGCACCGAAAGGGGAGACCCAGTACTTC. This chain uses TRBV28 with TRBJ2-5; no firm D call. This CDR3 has 14 amino acids. V lost 7 bases, J lost 5 bases, and 17 bases lay in between. In germline, CDR1 is MDHEN, CDR2 SYDVKM.

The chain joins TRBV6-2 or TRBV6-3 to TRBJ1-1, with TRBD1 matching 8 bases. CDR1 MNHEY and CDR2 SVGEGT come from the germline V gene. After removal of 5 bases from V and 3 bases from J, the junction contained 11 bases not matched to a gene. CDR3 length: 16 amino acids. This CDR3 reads CASSTGTGYADTEAFF. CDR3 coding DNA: TGTGCCAGCAGTACAGGGACAGGATACGCGGACACTGAAGCTTTCTTT.

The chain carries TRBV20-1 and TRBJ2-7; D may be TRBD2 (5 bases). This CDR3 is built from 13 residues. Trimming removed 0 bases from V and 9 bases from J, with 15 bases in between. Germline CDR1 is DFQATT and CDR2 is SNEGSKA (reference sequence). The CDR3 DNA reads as TGCAGTGCTAGAGATCGGGTGAGCGGAGGGCAGTACTTC. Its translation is CSARDRVSGGQYF.

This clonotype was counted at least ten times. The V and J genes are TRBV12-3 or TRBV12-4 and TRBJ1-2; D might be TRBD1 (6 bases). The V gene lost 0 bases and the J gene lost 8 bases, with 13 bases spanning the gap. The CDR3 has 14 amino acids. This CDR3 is CASSLAQGLKGYTF. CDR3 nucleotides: TGTGCCAGCAGTTTAGCTCAGGGGCTGAAAGGCTACACCTTC.

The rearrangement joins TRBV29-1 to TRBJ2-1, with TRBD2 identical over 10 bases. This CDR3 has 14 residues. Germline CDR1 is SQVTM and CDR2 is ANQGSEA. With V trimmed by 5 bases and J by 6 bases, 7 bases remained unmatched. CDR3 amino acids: CSVRAGGGGNEQFF. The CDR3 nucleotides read TGCAGCGTTCGAGCGGGAGGGGGGGGCAATGAGCAGTTCTTC.

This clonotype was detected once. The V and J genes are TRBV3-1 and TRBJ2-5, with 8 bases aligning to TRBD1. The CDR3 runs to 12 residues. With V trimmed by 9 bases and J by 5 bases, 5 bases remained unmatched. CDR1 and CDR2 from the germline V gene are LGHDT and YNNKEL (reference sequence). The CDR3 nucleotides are TGTGCCAGTACAGGGGGTGTGGAGACCCAGTACTTC. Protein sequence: CASTGGVETQYF.

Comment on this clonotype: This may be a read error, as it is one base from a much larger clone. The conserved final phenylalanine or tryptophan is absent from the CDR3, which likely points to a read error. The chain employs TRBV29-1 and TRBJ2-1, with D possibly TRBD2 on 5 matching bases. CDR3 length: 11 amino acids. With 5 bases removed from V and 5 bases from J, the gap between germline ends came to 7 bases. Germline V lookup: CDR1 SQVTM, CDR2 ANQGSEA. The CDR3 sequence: CSVPSHNEQFI. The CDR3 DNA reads TGCAGCGTTCCTAGCCACAATGAGCAGTTCATC.

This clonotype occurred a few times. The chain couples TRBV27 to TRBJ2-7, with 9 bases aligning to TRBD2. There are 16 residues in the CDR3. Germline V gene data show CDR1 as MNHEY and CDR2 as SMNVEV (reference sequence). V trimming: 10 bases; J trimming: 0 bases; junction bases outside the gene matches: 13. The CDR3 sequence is CATRGGGLAPSYEQYF. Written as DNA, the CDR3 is TGTGCCACTCGGGGCGGTGGACTAGCGCCCTCCTACGAGCAGTACTTC.

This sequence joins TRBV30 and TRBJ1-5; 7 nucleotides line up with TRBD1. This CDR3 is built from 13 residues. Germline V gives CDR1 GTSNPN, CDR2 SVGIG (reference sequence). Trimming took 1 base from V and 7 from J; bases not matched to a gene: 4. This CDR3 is CAWSAEQGQPQHF. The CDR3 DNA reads TGTGCCTGGAGTGCTGAACAGGGGCAGCCCCAGCATTTT.

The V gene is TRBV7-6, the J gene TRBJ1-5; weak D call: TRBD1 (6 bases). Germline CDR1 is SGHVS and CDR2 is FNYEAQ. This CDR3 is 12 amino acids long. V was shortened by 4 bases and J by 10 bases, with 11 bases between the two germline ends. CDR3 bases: TGTGCCAGCAGCTACCCAGGGGCTCCCCAGCATTTT. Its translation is CASSYPGAPQHF.

As DNA, the CDR3 is TGTGCCAGCAACCCGGGGGGATTGAGAGGAGAGACCCAGTACTTC. It codes for CASNPGGLRGETQYF. This chain links TRBV12-3 or TRBV12-4 with TRBJ2-5; 7 nucleotides match TRBD2. The CDR3 totals 15 residues. V was clipped by 7 bases and J by 4 bases; unmatched bases: 12.

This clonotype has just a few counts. The CDR3 loop is CASRKGSAGAYEQYF. DNA for the CDR3: TGTGCCAGCAGGAAGGGGTCTGCGGGAGCCTACGAGCAGTACTTC. The rearrangement joins TRBV6-2 or TRBV6-3 to TRBJ2-7, with 7 bases fitting TRBD2. The CDR3 is 15 residues long. Germline values: CDR1 MNHEY, CDR2 SVGEGT. Trimming removed 6 bases from V and 2 bases from J; junction bases left unmatched: 10.

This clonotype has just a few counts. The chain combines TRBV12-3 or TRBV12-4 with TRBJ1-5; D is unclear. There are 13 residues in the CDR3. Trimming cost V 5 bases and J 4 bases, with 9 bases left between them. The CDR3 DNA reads TGTGCCAGCAGTGCCGACGAAAATCAGCCCCAGCATTTT. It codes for CASSADENQPQHF.

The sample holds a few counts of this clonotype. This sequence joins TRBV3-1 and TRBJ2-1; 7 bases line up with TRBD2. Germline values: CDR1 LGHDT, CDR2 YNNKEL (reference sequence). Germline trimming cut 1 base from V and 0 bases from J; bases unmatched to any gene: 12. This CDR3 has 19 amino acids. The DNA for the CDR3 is TGTGCCAGCAGCCAAGTCGCCGGGAGGTCCTTCCGCTCCTACAATGAGCAGTTCTTC. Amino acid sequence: CASSQVAGRSFRSYNEQFF.

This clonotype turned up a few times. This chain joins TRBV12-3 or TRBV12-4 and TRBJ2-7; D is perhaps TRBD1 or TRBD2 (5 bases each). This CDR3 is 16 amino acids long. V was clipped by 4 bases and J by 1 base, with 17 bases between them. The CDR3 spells CASSSTGPSGSYEQYF. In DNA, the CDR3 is TGTGCCAGCAGTTCGACGGGACCCAGCGGTTCCTACGAGCAGTACTTC.

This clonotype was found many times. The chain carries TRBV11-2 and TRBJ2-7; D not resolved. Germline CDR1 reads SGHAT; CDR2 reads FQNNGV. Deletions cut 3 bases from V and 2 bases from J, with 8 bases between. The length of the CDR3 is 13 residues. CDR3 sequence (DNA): TGTGCCAGCAGCTTGGTAACGGCCTACGAGCAGTACTTC. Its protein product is CASSLVTAYEQYF.

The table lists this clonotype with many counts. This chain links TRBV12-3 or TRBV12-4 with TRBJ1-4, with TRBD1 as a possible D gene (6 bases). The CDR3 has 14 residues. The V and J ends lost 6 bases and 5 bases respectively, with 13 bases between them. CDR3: CASRTGTWNEKLFF. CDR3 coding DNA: TGTGCCAGCAGGACCGGGACATGGAATGAAAAACTGTTTTTT.

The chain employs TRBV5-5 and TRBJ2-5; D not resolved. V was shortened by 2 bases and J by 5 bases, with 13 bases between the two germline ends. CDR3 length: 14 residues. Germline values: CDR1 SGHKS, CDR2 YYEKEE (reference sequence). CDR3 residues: CASSFVSVVETQYF. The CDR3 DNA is TGTGCCAGCAGCTTTGTGTCGGTTGTGGAGACCCAGTACTTC.

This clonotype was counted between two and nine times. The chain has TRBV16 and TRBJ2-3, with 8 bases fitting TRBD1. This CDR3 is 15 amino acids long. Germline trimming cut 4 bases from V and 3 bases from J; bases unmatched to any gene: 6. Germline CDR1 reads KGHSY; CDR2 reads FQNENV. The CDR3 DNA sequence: TGTGCCAGCAGCCGAGACAGGGGATGGACAGATACGCAGTATTTT. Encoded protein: CASSRDRGWTDTQYF.

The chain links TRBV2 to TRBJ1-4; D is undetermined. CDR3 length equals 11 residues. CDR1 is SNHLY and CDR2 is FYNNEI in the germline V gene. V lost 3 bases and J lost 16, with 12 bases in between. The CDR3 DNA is TGTGCCAGCAGTGATGGCTTCAGGCGGTTTTTT. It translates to CASSDGFRRFF.

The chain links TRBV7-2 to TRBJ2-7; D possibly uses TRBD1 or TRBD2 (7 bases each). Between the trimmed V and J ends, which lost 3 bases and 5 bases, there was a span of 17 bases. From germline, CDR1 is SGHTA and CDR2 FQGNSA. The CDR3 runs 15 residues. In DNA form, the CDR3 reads TGTGCCAGCAGCTTGGCAGGGGGGCGGGAGAACGAGCAGTACTTC. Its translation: CASSLAGGRENEQYF.

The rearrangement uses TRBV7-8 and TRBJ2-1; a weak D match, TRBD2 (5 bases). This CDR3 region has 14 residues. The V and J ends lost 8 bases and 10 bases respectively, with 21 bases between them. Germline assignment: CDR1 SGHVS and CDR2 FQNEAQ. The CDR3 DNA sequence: TGTGCCAGCGTCCCTGGGTTGCGGGCAAGGGAGCAGTTCTTC. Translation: CASVPGLRAREQFF.

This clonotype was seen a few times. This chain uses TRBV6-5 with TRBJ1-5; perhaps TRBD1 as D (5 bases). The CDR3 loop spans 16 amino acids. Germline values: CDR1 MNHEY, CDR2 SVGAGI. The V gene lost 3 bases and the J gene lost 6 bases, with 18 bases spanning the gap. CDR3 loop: CASSYAERGLGQPQHF. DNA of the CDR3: TGTGCCAGCAGTTATGCCGAGAGGGGCCTAGGTCAGCCCCAGCATTTT.

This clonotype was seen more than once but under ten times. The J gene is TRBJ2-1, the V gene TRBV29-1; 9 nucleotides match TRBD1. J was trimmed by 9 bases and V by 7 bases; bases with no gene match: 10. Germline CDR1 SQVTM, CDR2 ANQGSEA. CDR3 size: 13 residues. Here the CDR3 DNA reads TGCAGCGGATGGGACAGGGCTAATACTGAGCAGTTCTTC. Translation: CSGWDRANTEQFF.